Listed below are T cell receptor beta chains from one sample, sequenced in a study of T-cell reconstitution after alpha-beta-depleted transplantation in children. In TCRdb, the PCR reads were re-called with MiXCR into one record per CDR3 protein. Here the sample spans some 220,000 distinct CDR3 sequences, 11% being singletons. The material was PBMCs, obtained before TCRalphabeta/CD19-depleted stem cell transplant. These receptors all stem from a child younger than two with acute myeloid leukemia, due to receive a stem cell transplant. CDR3s include the opening cysteine and the closing phenylalanine or tryptophan. Each record gives: V gene, clone size, J gene, D gene, CDR3 DNA, CDR3 protein. D genes are given only for firm matches. Size is stated for part of the rows, as once, few or many counts, or as a class when the clone is expanded.

v_call: TRBV20-1
clone_size: many
j_call: TRBJ2-4
d_call: TRBD1
cdr3_nt: TGCAGTTTCGACAGGGAAAACATTCAGTACTTC
cdr3_aa: CSFDRENIQYF

v_call: TRBV15
clone_size: many
j_call: TRBJ2-2
d_call: -
cdr3_nt: TGTGCCACCAGCCCTCGACAGGCGAACACCGGGGAGCTGTTTTTT
cdr3_aa: CATSPRQANTGELFF

v_call: TRBV7-2
clone_size: many
j_call: TRBJ2-7
d_call: -
cdr3_nt: TGTGCCAGCAGCTACAACAGGGTCCGCTACGAGCAGTACTTC
cdr3_aa: CASSYNRVRYEQYF

v_call: TRBV28
clone_size: many
j_call: TRBJ2-1
d_call: TRBD2
cdr3_nt: TGTGCCAGCAGTTTCCCGGCTAGCGGGAGGGGGAGCTCCTACAATGAGCAGTTCTTC
cdr3_aa: CASSFPASGRGSSYNEQFF

v_call: TRBV5-1
clone_size: many
j_call: TRBJ1-5
d_call: -
cdr3_nt: TGCGCCAGCAGCTTGAATCCAGGCAATCAGCCCCAGCATTTT
cdr3_aa: CASSLNPGNQPQHF

v_call: TRBV4-2
clone_size: -
j_call: TRBJ1-5
d_call: -
cdr3_nt: TGTGCCAGCAGCCCGACCCCGGGGTCCTTGGGGCCCCAGCATTTT
cdr3_aa: CASSPTPGSLGPQHF

v_call: TRBV12-3/TRBV12-4
clone_size: many
j_call: TRBJ1-2
d_call: TRBD1
cdr3_nt: TGTGCCAGCAGTTTATGGGACAGGGCTGGCTACACCTTC
cdr3_aa: CASSLWDRAGYTF

v_call: TRBV20-1
clone_size: many
j_call: TRBJ1-2
d_call: -
cdr3_nt: TGCAGTGCTAGACCCCCAACTAACTATGGCTACACCTTC
cdr3_aa: CSARPPTNYGYTF

v_call: TRBV6-1
clone_size: many
j_call: TRBJ1-2
d_call: -
cdr3_nt: TGTGCCAGCAGTGAACTGCCGCAGTCGGGCTACACCTTC
cdr3_aa: CASSELPQSGYTF

v_call: TRBV19
clone_size: many
j_call: TRBJ1-2
d_call: -
cdr3_nt: TGTGCCAGCGGCTGGTATGGCTACACCTTC
cdr3_aa: CASGWYGYTF

v_call: TRBV7-2
clone_size: -
j_call: TRBJ2-3
d_call: TRBD2
cdr3_nt: TGTGCCAGCAGCCCTGTTCCGGGGGGATTGACAGATACGCAGTATTTT
cdr3_aa: CASSPVPGGLTDTQYF

v_call: TRBV27
clone_size: many
j_call: TRBJ1-1
d_call: -
cdr3_nt: TGTGCCAGCAGTTCCTACTCGTCAGGGAGGGGTACTGAAGCTTTCTTT
cdr3_aa: CASSSYSSGRGTEAFF

v_call: TRBV6-5
clone_size: -
j_call: TRBJ2-1
d_call: -
cdr3_nt: TGTGCCAGCAGTTTGTGGGGGGCAGAGACCTACAATGAGCAGTTCTTC
cdr3_aa: CASSLWGAETYNEQFF

v_call: TRBV6-5
clone_size: many
j_call: TRBJ2-1
d_call: -
cdr3_nt: TGTGCCAGCAGTCTTGGACGGAGCGGGTCCTACAATGAGCAGTTCTTC
cdr3_aa: CASSLGRSGSYNEQFF

v_call: TRBV29-1
clone_size: many
j_call: TRBJ2-1
d_call: TRBD2
cdr3_nt: TGCAGCGTTCAGACTAGCGGGAGGGTGAGCTCCTACAATGAGCAGTTCTTC
cdr3_aa: CSVQTSGRVSSYNEQFF

v_call: TRBV7-9
clone_size: many
j_call: TRBJ1-1
d_call: TRBD1
cdr3_nt: TGTGCCAGCAGCTTACAGGGGGCCACTGAAGCTTTCTTT
cdr3_aa: CASSLQGATEAFF

v_call: TRBV20-1
clone_size: -
j_call: TRBJ2-7
d_call: -
cdr3_nt: TGCAGTGCGGGCGGGGCTCGGGGCCGCTCCTACGAGCAGTACTTC
cdr3_aa: CSAGGARGRSYEQYF

v_call: TRBV11-3
clone_size: few
j_call: TRBJ2-5
d_call: -
cdr3_nt: TGTGCCAGCAGCTTTGGAGCGGCAGAGACCCAGTACTTC
cdr3_aa: CASSFGAAETQYF

v_call: TRBV15
clone_size: many
j_call: TRBJ2-1
d_call: TRBD1
cdr3_nt: TGTGCCACCAGGCAGGGGGCGATGAATGAGCAGTTCTTC
cdr3_aa: CATRQGAMNEQFF

v_call: TRBV4-1
clone_size: few
j_call: TRBJ2-7
d_call: -
cdr3_nt: TGCGCCAGCAGCCAAGATATGAGTTACGAGCAGTACTTC
cdr3_aa: CASSQDMSYEQYF

v_call: TRBV10-3
clone_size: many
j_call: TRBJ1-2
d_call: -
cdr3_nt: TGTGCCATCGGTGCGGGTAACTATGGCTACACCTTC
cdr3_aa: CAIGAGNYGYTF

v_call: TRBV10-3
clone_size: many
j_call: TRBJ2-7
d_call: TRBD1
cdr3_nt: TGTGCCATCAATCCCCAGGGGGAGTTTTACGAGCAGTACTTC
cdr3_aa: CAINPQGEFYEQYF

v_call: TRBV7-9
clone_size: many
j_call: TRBJ2-1
d_call: TRBD2
cdr3_nt: TGTGCCAGCAGCCCAAGCGGGGGGGCTCGAGAGCAGTTCTTC
cdr3_aa: CASSPSGGAREQFF